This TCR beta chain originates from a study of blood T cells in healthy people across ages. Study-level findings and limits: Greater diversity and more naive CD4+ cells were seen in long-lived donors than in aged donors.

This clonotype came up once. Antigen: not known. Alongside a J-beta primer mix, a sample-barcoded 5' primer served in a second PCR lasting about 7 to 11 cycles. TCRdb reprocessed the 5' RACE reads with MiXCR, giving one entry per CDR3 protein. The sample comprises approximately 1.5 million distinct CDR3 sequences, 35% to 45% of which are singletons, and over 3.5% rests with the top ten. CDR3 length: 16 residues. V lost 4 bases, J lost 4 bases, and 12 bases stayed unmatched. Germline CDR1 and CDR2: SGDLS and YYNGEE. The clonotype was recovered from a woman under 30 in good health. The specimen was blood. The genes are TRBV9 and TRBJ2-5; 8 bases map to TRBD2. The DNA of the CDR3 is TGTGCCAGCAGCCGGGGCACCGGGACTAGTGTAGAGACCCAGTACTTC. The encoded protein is CASSRGTGTSVETQYF. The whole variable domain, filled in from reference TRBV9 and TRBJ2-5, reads DSGVTQTPKHLITATGQRVTLRCSPRSGDLSVYWYQQSLDQGLQFLIQYYNGEERAKGNILERFSAQQFPDLHSELNLSSLELGDSALYFCASSRGTGTSVETQYFGPGTRLLVL.